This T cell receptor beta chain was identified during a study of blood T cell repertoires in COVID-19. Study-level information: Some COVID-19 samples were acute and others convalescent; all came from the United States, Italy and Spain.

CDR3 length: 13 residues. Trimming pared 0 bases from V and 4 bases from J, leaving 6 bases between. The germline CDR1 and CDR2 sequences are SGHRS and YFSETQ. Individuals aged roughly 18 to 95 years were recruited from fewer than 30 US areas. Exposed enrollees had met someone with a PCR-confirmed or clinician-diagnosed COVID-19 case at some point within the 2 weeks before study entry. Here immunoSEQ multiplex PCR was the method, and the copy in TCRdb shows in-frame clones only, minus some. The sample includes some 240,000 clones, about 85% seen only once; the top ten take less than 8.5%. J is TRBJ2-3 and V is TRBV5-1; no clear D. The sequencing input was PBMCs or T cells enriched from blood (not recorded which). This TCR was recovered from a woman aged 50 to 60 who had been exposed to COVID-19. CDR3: CASSLGGPDTQYF. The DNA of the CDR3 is TGCGCCAGCAGCTTGGGTGGCCCAGATACGCAGTATTTT.